This T cell receptor beta chain is drawn from a study of shared clonotypes between healthy human individuals. Study outcomes and limitations: Around 5% was the fraction of naive CD4 clonotypes found shared across a handful of donors. On the whole, naive subsets had larger estimated richness than memory subsets had.

The CDR3 covers 15 residues. Germline V gene sequence: CDR1 MNHEY, CDR2 SMNVEV (reference sequence). V was shortened by 3 bases and J by 6 bases, with 18 bases between the two germline ends. This clone was found once. Its target is unknown. The run depth of the assay was deep. Repertoires were generated with immunoSEQ multiplex PCR, while TCRdb's copy carries only in-frame clones and drops some. Of about 580,000 clones listed, roughly 98% are singletons. Naive-designated CD8 cells lacked CD45RO, were positively enriched for CCR7, and omitted terminally differentiated effector memory CD45RA+ cells. HIV-negative, healthy adults without recent acute infections or vaccinations were the donors.

The rearrangement joins TRBV27 to TRBJ2-7; possible D gene TRBD1, 6 bases. Material for sequencing was naive CD8+ T cells sorted from blood. This clonotype originated in a man between 25 and 39 years old in good health. Here the CDR3 DNA reads TGTGCCAGCAGTTTTTTGGGCAGGGGTTCAACCGAGCAGTACTTC. Translated: CASSFLGRGSTEQYF.